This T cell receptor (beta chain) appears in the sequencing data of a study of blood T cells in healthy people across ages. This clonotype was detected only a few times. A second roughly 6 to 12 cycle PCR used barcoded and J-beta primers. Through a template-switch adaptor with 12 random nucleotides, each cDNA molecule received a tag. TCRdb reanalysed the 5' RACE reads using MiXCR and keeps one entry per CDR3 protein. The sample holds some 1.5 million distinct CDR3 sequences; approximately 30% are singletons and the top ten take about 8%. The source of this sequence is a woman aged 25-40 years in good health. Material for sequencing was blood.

The CDR3 coding sequence is TGTGCCAGCAGTCCAGTGGACAGTCGGTACGAGCAGTACTTC. Translating gives CASSPVDSRYEQYF. The chain recombines TRBV28 with TRBJ2-5, with a weak D call TRBD1 (6 bases). The DNA end is a closer match to TRBJ2-7, so the J assignment may be wrong. Germline CDR1 and CDR2: MDHEN and SYDVKM. This CDR3 has 14 amino acids.